These T cell receptor beta chains were read from a single sample in a study of identical twins. One entry per CDR3 protein results from TCRdb running MiXCR on the 5' RACE reads. Altogether 200,000 to 250,000 distinct CDR3 sequences are present, about 13% being singletons, with the ten largest covering 4%. This sample was also put to use in a study of yellow fever vaccine responses in identical twins.

Sequenced sample: memory (CD45RO+) T cells sorted from blood. These receptors were obtained from a woman between 18 and 29 years old in good health. Each CDR3 is given with its conserved first and last residue. The D gene is left open where the match is weak. Clone size is stated in some rows and not others, as once, few, many or a class when expanded.

v_gene	len	j_gene	abundance	d_gene	CDR3nt	CDR3aa
TRBV11-2	14	TRBJ1-2	many	-	TGTGCCAGCAGCTTAGGGCATTCTAACTATGGCTACACCTTC	CASSLGHSNYGYTF
TRBV24-1	16	TRBJ2-2	few	-	TGTGCCACCAGTGATTTGACAGGGACGAACACCGGGGAGCTGTTTTTT	CATSDLTGTNTGELFF
TRBV7-6	13	TRBJ2-1	-	-	TGTGCCAGCAGCCTAGGTCGGGCGAATGAGCAGTTCTTC	CASSLGRANEQFF
TRBV5-1	15	TRBJ2-3	-	-	TGCGCCAGCAGCTTGAGGGGACTCCCCACAGATACGCAGTATTTT	CASSLRGLPTDTQYF
TRBV2	12	TRBJ1-2	few	TRBD1	TGTGCCGGCGCGGGACAGGGCTATGGCTACACCTTC	CAGAGQGYGYTF
TRBV12-5	16	TRBJ2-2	many	-	TGTGCTAGTGCCCCCCCCAGGGGATCGAACACCGGGGAGCTGTTTTTT	CASAPPRGSNTGELFF
TRBV10-3	13	TRBJ2-7	many	-	TGTGCCATCAGTGTTAACAGGGATTACGAGCAGTACTTC	CAISVNRDYEQYF
TRBV5-1	12	TRBJ2-4	many	-	TGCGCCAGCAGCTTCGGGGGAAACATTCAGTACTTC	CASSFGGNIQYF
TRBV5-1	15	TRBJ2-1	-	-	TGCGCCAGCAGCTTGGTGGCGGGACGGATCAATGAGCAGTTCTTC	CASSLVAGRINEQFF
TRBV7-9	12	TRBJ2-2	few	-	TGTGCCAGCAGCCAAACCCAGTGGGAGCTGTTTTTT	CASSQTQWELFF